This T cell receptor (beta chain) emerged from a study of regulatory T cells in long-lasting Graves disease. Findings and caveats of the study: Analyses excluded thyroid tissue, covering peripheral blood alone. Persistent disease was characterized by preferential usage of TRBV28, TRBJ1-2 and TRBJ2-5.

Indicated time point: newly diagnosed GD, antithyroid drugs for less than 3 months. RNA extracted from PBMCs served as the sequencing template. For TCR beta, libraries came from iRepertoire HTBI primers and Arm-PCR of CDR3 regions. MiXCR, run by TCRdb on the multiplex PCR reads, gives a single entry per CDR3 protein. The sample carries roughly 500,000 distinct CDR3 sequences, 14% recorded once. Per germline, CDR1 DFQATT and CDR2 SNEGSKA (reference sequence). V was clipped by 3 bases and J by 1 base, with 10 bases between them. There are 14 residues in the CDR3. A few counts support this clonotype. No antigen is known for it. These data also formed part of another study, on T cells in Graves' hyperthyroidism and ophthalmopathy. That work contributes: In the blood, most expanded thyroid clonotypes above 0.001 appeared as well.

This chain joins TRBV20-1 and TRBJ1-5, with a tentative D call TRBD1 (5 bases). Sequenced here: peripheral blood mononuclear cells (PBMCs), sampled at new diagnosis, from a patient treated with antithyroid drugs. The origin of this receptor is a woman in her 50s with Graves disease. The CDR3 loop is CSASRGDSNQPQHF. The CDR3 nucleotides read TGCAGTGCTAGTCGCGGGGACAGCAATCAGCCCCAGCATTTT.